The rows below give T cell receptor beta chains drawn from one sample of a study of spatial heterogeneity in lung cancer. TCRdb reprocessed the 5' RACE reads via MiXCR and lists one record per CDR3 protein. The sample has around 47,000 distinct CDR3 sequences; around 6.7% are singletons. This sample comprised PBMCs, obtained at follow-up. These receptors were obtained from a female donor with early-stage non-small cell lung cancer. The CDR3 runs from the conserved cysteine through the conserved F or W.

V	J	CDR3
TRBV29-1	TRBJ1-1	CSVRGGVRMNTEAFF
TRBV5-1	TRBJ2-2	CASSPPKGSNTGELFF
TRBV19	TRBJ2-3	CASGGGSPSTDTQYF
TRBV6-1	TRBJ1-5	CASGAGGGNQPQHF
TRBV3-1	TRBJ2-2	CASSFMGGGNTGELFF
TRBV2	TRBJ1-1	CASSRDSPTNTEAFF
TRBV20-1	TRBJ2-3	CSVPGQTDTQYF
TRBV5-5	TRBJ2-5	CASSSALLAGGKETQYF
TRBV12-3/TRBV12-4	TRBJ1-1	CASSSTTPIEAFF
TRBV5-1	TRBJ2-2	CASSLSQGLTGELFF